The source of this T cell receptor (beta chain) is a study of regulatory T cells in long-lasting Graves disease. Study-level information: Patients with persistent Graves' disease had over 5 years of antithyroid drugs and persistent TSH receptor antibodies.

Specified time point: persistent/refractory GD, antithyroid drugs over 5 years with positive TRAb. TCR sequences were obtained from RNA taken from PBMCs. Germline loops: CDR1 DFQATT, CDR2 SNEGSKA (reference sequence). The CDR3 spans 11 residues. Libraries of TCR beta came from iRepertoire HTBI primers plus Arm-PCR of CDR3 regions. MiXCR, run by TCRdb on the multiplex PCR reads, gives a single entry per CDR3 protein. Among almost 350,000 distinct CDR3 sequences listed, around 19% were seen once. Comments on this clonotype: Its antigen is still unknown.

Study outcomes and limitations: Persistent disease preferred TRBV28, TRBJ1-2 and TRBJ2-5.

The chain couples TRBV20-1 to TRBJ1-1; TRBD1 is a possible D gene (5 bases). The sequence was obtained from a female donor with Graves disease. The sequenced sample was peripheral blood mononuclear cells (PBMCs), obtained when the disease was refractory, from a patient treated with antithyroid drugs. The CDR3 reads CVGTANTEAFF. The CDR3 coding sequence is TGCGTCGGGACGGCGAACACTGAAGCTTTCTTT.